A selection of T cell receptor beta chains follows, all from one sample in a study of identical twins. TCRdb re-derived calls from the 5' RACE reads in MiXCR, one entry per CDR3 protein. The sample lists around 550,000 distinct CDR3 sequences, roughly 15% occurring once. This sample also belongs to another study, concerning yellow fever vaccine responses in identical twins.

Sequenced: CD4+ T cells sorted from blood. Receptors were obtained from a woman aged 18 to 35 in good health. The CDR3 runs from the conserved cysteine through the conserved F or W. D genes are given only for firm matches. Size is omitted from some rows. Given values are once, few, many or a class for expanded clones.

clone size	D gene	V gene	J gene	CDR3 DNA	CDR3 protein
NA	TRBD2	TRBV20-1	TRBJ2-3	TGCAGTGCCCGTACTTATGGGCGGGGGGCCACAGATACGCAGTATTTT	CSARTYGRGATDTQYF
NA	NA	TRBV27	TRBJ2-3	TGTGCCAGCAGTTTGTATAGTCTGGATACGCAGTATTTT	CASSLYSLDTQYF
many	NA	TRBV5-1	TRBJ1-5	TGCGCCAGCAGCTTGGACAGTAGCAATCAGCCCCAGCATTTT	CASSLDSSNQPQHF
many	NA	TRBV27	TRBJ2-1	TGTGCCAGCAGCCTCCCCGGGACTCCAACAGCGGAGCAGTTCTTC	CASSLPGTPTAEQFF
few	NA	TRBV11-2	TRBJ2-3	TGTGCCAGCAGCCCTTGGAGGGGGAATGCAGATACGCAGTATTTT	CASSPWRGNADTQYF
many	NA	TRBV5-1	TRBJ2-3	TGCGCCAGCAGCTTGAGGGAGGATGGAGATACGCAGTATTTT	CASSLREDGDTQYF
NA	NA	TRBV6-1	TRBJ2-3	TGTGCCAGCACCCACTCCGGAGTAGCCACGGATACGCAGTATTTT	CASTHSGVATDTQYF
many	NA	TRBV12-3/TRBV12-4	TRBJ2-5	TGTGCCAGCAGTGAGTCTCGGGGCGCGGAGACCCAGTACTTC	CASSESRGAETQYF
NA	NA	TRBV10-2	TRBJ2-3	TGCGCCAGCAGCGGACGGTCAATTCACACAGATACGCAGTATTTT	CASSGRSIHTDTQYF
many	NA	TRBV24-1	TRBJ2-1	TGTGCCACCAGTGATTTGGTAGGGTCGGGTTCAAATGAGCAGTTCTTC	CATSDLVGSGSNEQFF
few	NA	TRBV6-6	TRBJ1-3	TGTGCTTCGGGCGAGGGAAACACCATATATTTT	CASGEGNTIYF
few	NA	TRBV20-1	TRBJ2-1	TGCAGTGCTCGGACTCCCAGCTCCTACAATGAGCAGTTCTTC	CSARTPSSYNEQFF
few	NA	TRBV2	TRBJ2-5	TGTGCCAGCAGTGAAGCGCCAAGAGGGGTTGAGACCCAGTACTTC	CASSEAPRGVETQYF
few	NA	TRBV6-1	TRBJ2-2	TGTGCCAGCACTGTCTCAGGGGCAAACACCGGGGAGCTGTTTTTT	CASTVSGANTGELFF
many	TRBD2	TRBV29-1	TRBJ2-1	TGCAGCGTGGTACTAGCGGGAGCCTACAATGAGCAGTTCTTC	CSVVLAGAYNEQFF
many	NA	TRBV5-1	TRBJ1-4	TGCGCCAGCAGCCTGACAGGAAATGAAAAACTGTTTTTT	CASSLTGNEKLFF
NA	TRBD2	TRBV6-1	TRBJ2-7	TGTGCCACCCTCAGCCCAGCGGGAAGCTCCTACGAGCAGTACTTC	CATLSPAGSSYEQYF
few	NA	TRBV7-6	TRBJ2-7	TGTGCCAGCAGCCTTGGGCGGGGACAGACGTTCTCCGAGCAGTACTTC	CASSLGRGQTFSEQYF
few	NA	TRBV10-3	TRBJ2-4	TGTGCCATCAGCCGAGACAGATCCAAAAACATTCAGTACTTC	CAISRDRSKNIQYF
NA	NA	TRBV7-2	TRBJ2-7	TGTGCCAGCAGCCCAGCTGGGGTTGGGTACGAGCAGTACTTC	CASSPAGVGYEQYF
few	NA	TRBV5-5	TRBJ2-1	TGTGCCAGCAGCTCGCGTGAGGGGACCCACAATGAGCAGTTCTTC	CASSSREGTHNEQFF
NA	NA	TRBV29-1	TRBJ2-2	TGCAGCGTTGAAGGGCCAGGTCCCGGGGAGCTGTTTTTT	CSVEGPGPGELFF